Below are 26 T cell receptor beta chains sequenced from a single sample in a study of blood T cell repertoires in COVID-19. TCRdb's table, derived via immunoSEQ multiplex PCR, lists solely in-frame clones and lacks some. Here the sample spans roughly 150,000 clones, 80% to 90% being singletons. The sequenced material came from peripheral blood. The receptor set was obtained from a woman aged 70 to 79 with acute or convalescent COVID-19.

The chain links TRBV6-6 to TRBJ1-1, with TRBD1 as a possible D gene (5 bases). Trimming stripped 2 bases from V and 8 bases from J, with 9 bases between. From germline, CDR1 is MNHNY and CDR2 SVGAGI (reference sequence). CDR3 length: 12 residues. In nucleotides, the CDR3 is TGTGCCAGCAGTTACGGGGGGACGGAAGCTTTCTTT. This translates into CASSYGGTEAFF.

The chain employs TRBV7-2 and TRBJ1-6, with TRBD1 as a possible D gene (6 bases). The CDR3 runs to 15 residues. The germline V gene encodes CDR1 SGHTA and CDR2 FQGNSA. The V end lost 2 bases, the J end lost 3 bases, and 8 bases lay between the germline ends. CDR3 protein: CASSLRQDYNSPLHF. In nucleotides, the CDR3 is TGTGCCAGCAGCTTACGACAGGACTATAATTCACCCCTCCACTTT.

The CDR3 DNA is TGTGCCAGCGCGGAAGGCGTGGGTCAGCCCCAGCATTTT. It is translated as CASAEGVGQPQHF. This rearrangement joins TRBV18 to TRBJ1-5; D uncertain. From germline, CDR1 is KGHSH and CDR2 LQKENI. This CDR3 is built from 13 residues. V was clipped by 8 bases and J by 6 bases, with 14 bases between them.

The V call is TRBV19, the J call TRBJ2-5; TRBD2 aligns across 7 bases. Germline V gene data show CDR1 as LNHDA and CDR2 as SQIVND (reference sequence). This CDR3 region has 15 residues. The V and J ends lost 3 bases and 5 bases, in that order; junction bases with no gene match: 9. The CDR3 sequence is CASSIQGEGGETQYF. As DNA, the CDR3 is TGTGCCAGTAGTATCCAAGGGGAGGGTGGGGAGACCCAGTACTTC.

In regard to this clone: Other DNA sequences in the sample encode the same CDR3. The chain has TRBV4-2 and TRBJ1-1, with no clear D. Between the trimmed V and J ends, which lost 1 base and 3 bases, there was a span of 6 bases. The germline V gene encodes CDR1 LGHNA and CDR2 YNFKEQ. The CDR3 runs to 13 residues. The CDR3 protein is CASSQVRDTEAFF. The CDR3 nucleotides read TGTGCCAGCAGCCAAGTCCGCGACACTGAAGCTTTCTTT.

The rearrangement links TRBV28 to TRBJ1-2; 7 bases fit TRBD1. The CDR3 is made up of 15 amino acids. Germline CDR1 and CDR2: MDHEN and SYDVKM. V trimming: 3 bases; J trimming: 0 bases; junction bases outside the gene matches: 4. CDR3 coding DNA: TGTGCCAGCAGTTTGACAGGGTTAGCTAACTATGGCTACACCTTC. Protein sequence: CASSLTGLANYGYTF.

The genes are TRBV6-5 and TRBJ2-7, with D maybe TRBD1 (6 bases). This CDR3 is built from 12 residues. Trimming pared 8 bases from V and 6 bases from J, leaving 14 bases between. Germline values: CDR1 MNHEY, CDR2 SVGAGI. In DNA, the CDR3 is TGTGCCAGCCGTCAGGGGATCGGCGAGCAGTACTTC. Its translation is CASRQGIGEQYF.

The chain joins TRBV5-4 to TRBJ1-2; D unresolved. The germline CDR1 and CDR2 sequences are SGHNT and YYREEE (reference sequence). The V gene lost 3 bases and the J gene lost 4 bases, with 16 bases spanning the gap. The CDR3 is 15 residues long. The CDR3 protein is CASSSQPGGRYGYTF. The CDR3 nucleotides read TGTGCCAGCAGCTCCCAACCTGGAGGGCGCTATGGCTACACCTTC.

This clone was seen more than once but under ten times. Here the CDR3 reads CASSYSKYRGDGYTF. The CDR3 region has the DNA TGTGCCAGCAGTTACTCGAAATACCGAGGCGACGGCTACACCTTC. The rearrangement uses TRBV6-6 and TRBJ1-2; D call uncertain. CDR3 length: 15 amino acids. V was clipped by 0 bases and J by 8 bases, with 16 bases between them. CDR1 MNHNY and CDR2 SVGAGI come from the germline V gene (reference sequence).

This clone appeared once. The V gene is TRBV5-5, the J gene TRBJ1-2, with D tentatively TRBD1 (5 bases). The germline V gene has CDR1 SGHKS and CDR2 YYEKEE (reference sequence). V lost 2 bases and J 6 bases, leaving 14 bases between the germline ends. This CDR3 region has 14 residues. The CDR3 loop is CASSFQGPVDGYTF. CDR3 in DNA: TGTGCCAGCAGCTTTCAGGGCCCGGTTGATGGCTACACCTTC.

The chain recombines TRBV4-2 with TRBJ1-3; D is possibly TRBD1 (5 bases). Germline CDR1 is LGHNA and CDR2 is YNFKEQ. CDR3 length: 15 residues. V lost 3 bases and J 3 bases, leaving 12 bases between the germline ends. This CDR3 is CASSHPGRDGNTIYF. The CDR3 coding sequence is TGTGCCAGCAGCCACCCAGGGAGGGATGGAAACACCATATATTTT.

The CDR3 region has the DNA TGCGCCAGCAGCGTGGTAGGGGGAGGGAGCACTGAAGCTTTCTTT. The encoded protein is CASSVVGGGSTEAFF. The V and J genes are TRBV5-1 and TRBJ1-1; D might be TRBD1 (6 bases). The V end was cut by 4 bases, the J end by 4 bases, with 17 bases between. Germline V gene sequence: CDR1 SGHRS, CDR2 YFSETQ. This CDR3 has 15 residues.

In this sample, this clone turned up a few times. CDR3 nucleotides: TGTGCCAGCAGCCCACGGGTCCAAAATAATTCACCCCTCCACTTT. Translating gives CASSPRVQNNSPLHF. V gene TRBV6-5 combines with J gene TRBJ1-6, with D hard to call. CDR3 length equals 15 residues. The V gene's germline CDR1 is MNHEY and CDR2 SVGAGI. Deletions cut 6 bases from V and 5 bases from J, with 14 bases between.

The chain combines TRBV2 with TRBJ1-1; 12 bases are shared with TRBD1. This CDR3 has 14 amino acids. V lost 5 bases and J lost 12; bases outside the gene matches: 10. From germline, CDR1 is SNHLY and CDR2 FYNNEI. The CDR3 reads CASSQTGTGGLTFF. CDR3 bases: TGTGCCAGCAGTCAGACCGGGACAGGGGGCTTAACTTTCTTT.

There are a few counts of this clone. V gene TRBV30 combines with J gene TRBJ2-1; no clear D gene. The CDR3 sequence is 12 residues long. Per the germline V gene, CDR1 is GTSNPN and CDR2 is SVGIG (reference sequence). Trimming cost V 2 bases and J 8 bases, with 10 bases left between them. The CDR3 reads CAWSWANDEQFF. CDR3 nucleotide sequence: TGTGCCTGGAGTTGGGCAAATGATGAGCAGTTCTTC. The full variable domain, rest sourced from reference TRBV30 and TRBJ2-1, is SQTIHQWPATLVQPVGSPLSLECTVEGTSNPNLYWYRQAAGRGLQLLFYSVGIGQISSEVPQNLSASRPQDRQFILSSKKLLLSDSGFYLCAWSWANDEQFFGPGTRLTVL.

V usage is TRBV2 and J usage is TRBJ1-1; 7 bases align to TRBD1. CDR1 and CDR2 (germline): SNHLY, FYNNEI. After removal of 1 base from V and 10 bases from J, the junction contained 9 bases not matched to a gene. CDR3 length: 14 amino acids. This chain's CDR3 is CASSEVGRDSGAFF. The DNA for the CDR3 is TGTGCCAGCAGTGAAGTGGGCCGGGACAGCGGAGCTTTCTTT.

The gene calls are TRBV2 and TRBJ2-1, with 7 bases fitting TRBD2. Losses at the gene ends were 10 bases for V and 14 bases for J; bases not matched to a gene: 8. The germline V gene encodes CDR1 SNHLY and CDR2 FYNNEI. The CDR3 sequence is 10 residues long. The CDR3 DNA follows: TGTGCCAAGCAAGGAGCGGGGAAGTTCTTC. It codes for CAKQGAGKFF.

This clone was recorded once. This chain joins TRBV10-3 and TRBJ1-6, with D maybe TRBD1 (5 bases). V was trimmed by 7 bases and J by 6 bases, leaving 10 bases between them. The CDR3 is made up of 13 amino acids. Germline assignment: CDR1 ENHRY and CDR2 SYGVKD. CDR3 nucleotide sequence: TGTGCCATCACGGGGGACGGTAATTCACCCCTCCACTTT. This encodes CAITGDGNSPLHF.

The chain employs TRBV28 and TRBJ1-6; D uncertain. Germline loops: CDR1 MDHEN, CDR2 SYDVKM. The V gene lost 3 bases and the J gene lost 9 bases, with 6 bases spanning the gap. The CDR3 has 12 amino acids. CDR3: CASSFASSPLHF. For the CDR3, the DNA is TGTGCCAGCAGTTTTGCCAGTTCACCCCTCCACTTT.

This clone was counted a single time. The V call is TRBV5-8, the J call TRBJ1-3; D possibly corresponds to TRBD1 (5 bases). The CDR3 covers 15 residues. In germline, CDR1 is SGHTS, CDR2 YDEGEE. Between the trimmed V and J ends, which lost 2 bases and 2 bases, there was a span of 11 bases. The CDR3 sequence: CASSFVSGTGNTIYF. CDR3 nucleotide sequence: TGTGCCAGCAGCTTCGTTTCAGGGACTGGAAACACCATATATTTT.

V usage is TRBV6-2 or TRBV6-3 and J usage is TRBJ1-1; 7 nucleotides align to TRBD1. From germline, CDR1 is MNHEY and CDR2 SVGEGT. The CDR3 contains 14 residues. Germline trimming cut 2 bases from V and 5 bases from J; bases unmatched to any gene: 5. The CDR3 DNA sequence: TGTGCCAGCAGTTACCTTCAGGGACAGACTGAAGCTTTCTTT. Its translation: CASSYLQGQTEAFF.

The chain links TRBV6-2 or TRBV6-3 to TRBJ1-2, with a tentative D call TRBD1 (6 bases). In germline, CDR1 is MNHEY, CDR2 SVGEGT. This CDR3 contains 15 residues. V shed 6 bases and J shed 7 bases, with 21 bases lying between them. This CDR3 is CASSGNIQGPGGYTF. In DNA, the CDR3 is TGTGCCAGCAGCGGAAACATACAGGGCCCTGGTGGCTACACCTTC.

The CDR3 DNA sequence: TGTGCCAGCAGTGGCCCACTAGCGGGAGTGACAGATACGCAGTATTTT. This translates into CASSGPLAGVTDTQYF. This sequence joins TRBV25-1 and TRBJ2-3, with 11 bases identical to TRBD2. CDR1 and CDR2 (germline): MGHDK, SYGVNS. Losses at the gene ends were 4 bases for V and 3 bases for J; bases not matched to a gene: 6. The CDR3 contains 16 residues.

The chain is built from TRBV28 and TRBJ1-6; possible D gene TRBD1, 6 bases. CDR1 is MDHEN, CDR2 SYDVKM, per germline. This CDR3 spans 15 amino acids. The ends were cut back, 6 bases at V and 9 bases at J, with 18 bases in the middle. Written as DNA, the CDR3 is TGTGCCAGCAGGCTAGAAGGGACAATAGCTTCACCCCTCCACTTT. Translation: CASRLEGTIASPLHF.

The chain is built from TRBV19 and TRBJ2-1; 10 positions match TRBD2. The CDR3 runs 21 residues. V dropped 3 bases and J dropped 8; count of bases not matched to a gene: 25. Germline CDR1 LNHDA, CDR2 SQIVND (reference sequence). This CDR3 reads CASSMGPRASGSRRRGYEQFF. CDR3 DNA sequence: TGTGCCAGTAGTATGGGTCCCCGGGCTAGCGGGAGTCGTCGTAGGGGCTATGAGCAGTTCTTC.

The CDR3 region is CASSSEDRANYGYTF. CDR3 DNA sequence: TGTGCCAGCAGCTCGGAGGACAGGGCGAACTATGGCTACACCTTC. The chain links TRBV11-2 to TRBJ1-2; 8 nucleotides align to TRBD1. V dropped 4 bases and J dropped 2; count of bases not matched to a gene: 6. There are 15 residues in the CDR3. CDR1 is SGHAT, CDR2 FQNNGV, per germline.